Listed here is a single TCR beta chain. The antigen it binds to is not known. Nothing much larger sits one base from this clone, and base qualities are not available. TCRbeta CDR3 regions were amplified from genomic DNA by means of the immunoSEQ Assay, a bias-controlled multiplex PCR. On the authors' methods: Nucleated cell counts per sample were estimated from amplification of reference gene primers within the assay. To quantify the absolute abundance of each unique TCRbeta CDR3 rearrangement, sequence reads were collapsed and filtered. For each sample, productive Simpson clonality was calculated as the square root of Simpson's diversity index over productive rearrangements. TCRdb took this table from immuneACCESS and kept in-frame rearrangements with V and J called. Such tables lack part of the clones; where checked against another copy, unresolved V genes explain under half of the gap, and the rest is unexplained. V and J calls and clone size are those listed in that table; D and trimming were worked out from the DNA. The sample yields approximately 190,000 clones; approximately 90% were counted once. The ten largest make up under 2.5% of the sample.

The sample originates from a study of blood T cell repertoires in COVID-19 (dated by TCRdb to 2019 to 2021). About the investigation overall: The collaborator samples originated in the United States, Italy and Spain and spanned the acute and convalescent phases of COVID-19. The material from the prospective study consisted of cDNA or gDNA derived from T cells, B-cell-depleted T cells, or PBMCs. Subjects who had been exposed to COVID-19, were actively infected with it, or had recovered from it provided the deeply sampled blood TCRbeta repertoires that made up the dataset. A freely available public database, intended as a resource for researchers studying the immune response to SARS-CoV-2, is where the repertoires were released. The samples were drawn from two sources: the first 160 participants of the ongoing ImmuneRACE study, and 1,200 or so subjects contributed by 6 global collaborators. Nearly every sample came with metadata listing a de-identified subject ID, COVID-19 status, age in years and sex. Where HLA class I and class II types were available, the types were taken from metadata supplied by the sample provider, not from assay-based typing. On the study overall, not on this receptor specifically: The quantity of clinical and demographic metadata differed by source and by participant and was supplied without curation.

The collaborating institutions used their own protocols to collect whole blood in K2EDTA tubes. For TCRbeta analysis, collaborators shipped samples as frozen whole blood, isolated PBMCs, or DNA extracted from either of those sample types. The TCR originated in a man aged 70-80 years with active or convalescent COVID-19. What was sequenced was peripheral blood.

The DNA reads TGTGCCAGCAGTTTATTCAGCCGGGGAGTATCACCCCTCCACTTT. This encodes CASSLFSRGVSPLHF. The chain employs TRBV28 and TRBJ1-6, with an unclear D gene assignment. The germline ends are 14 bases apart after V is trimmed by 1 base and J by 10 bases. Sequences MDHEN (CDR1) and SYDVKM (CDR2) are obtained from the germline V gene. The CDR3 runs 15 amino acids, cysteine and phenylalanine included. Only CDR3 DNA is held: 45 bases, read in frame from base 1.